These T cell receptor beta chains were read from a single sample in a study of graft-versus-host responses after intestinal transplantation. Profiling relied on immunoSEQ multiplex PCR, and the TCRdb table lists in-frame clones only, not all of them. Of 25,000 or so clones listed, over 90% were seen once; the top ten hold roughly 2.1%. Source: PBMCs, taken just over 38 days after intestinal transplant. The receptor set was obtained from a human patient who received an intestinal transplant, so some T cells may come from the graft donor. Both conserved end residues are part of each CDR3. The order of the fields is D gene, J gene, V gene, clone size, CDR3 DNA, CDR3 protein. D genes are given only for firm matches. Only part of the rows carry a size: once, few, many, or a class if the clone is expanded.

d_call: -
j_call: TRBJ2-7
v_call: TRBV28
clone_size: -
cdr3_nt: TGTGCCAGCACCGGGGGAGGTTACGAGCAGTACTTC
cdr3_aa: CASTGGGYEQYF

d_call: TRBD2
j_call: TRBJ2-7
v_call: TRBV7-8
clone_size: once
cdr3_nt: TGTGCCAGCAGCTCAGGGACTAGCGGGAGATTCGAGCAGTACTTC
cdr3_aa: CASSSGTSGRFEQYF

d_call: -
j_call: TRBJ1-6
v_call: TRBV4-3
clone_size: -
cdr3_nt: TGCGCCAGCAGCCAACTCCCTCCATGGGGCTCTTCTTCACCCCTCCACTTT
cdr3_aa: CASSQLPPWGSSSPLHF

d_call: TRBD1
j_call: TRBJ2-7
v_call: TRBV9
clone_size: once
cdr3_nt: TGTGCCAGCAGCCCCGGACAGGGACCCTACGAGCAGTACTTC
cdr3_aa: CASSPGQGPYEQYF

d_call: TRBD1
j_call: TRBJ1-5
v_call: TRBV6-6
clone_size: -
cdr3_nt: TGTGCCAGCAGTCCAGCTTTGGGACAGTTCAATCAGCCCCAGCATTTT
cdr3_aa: CASSPALGQFNQPQHF

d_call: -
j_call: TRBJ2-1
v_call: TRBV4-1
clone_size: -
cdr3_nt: TGCGCCAGCAGCCAAGACCCCATAGGATACAATGAGCAGTTCTTC
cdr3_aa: CASSQDPIGYNEQFF

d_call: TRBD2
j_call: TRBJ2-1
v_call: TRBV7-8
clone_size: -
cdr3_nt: TGTGCCAGCAGCCCTAGGACTAGCGGGACTAATGAGCAGTTCTTC
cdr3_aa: CASSPRTSGTNEQFF

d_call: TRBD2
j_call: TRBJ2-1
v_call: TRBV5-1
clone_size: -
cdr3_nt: TGCGCCAGCAGCTTGGCGCCGGGACTAGCGGGCTACAATGAGCAGTTCTTC
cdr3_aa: CASSLAPGLAGYNEQFF

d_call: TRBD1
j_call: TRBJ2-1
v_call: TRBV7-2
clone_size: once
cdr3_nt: TGTGCCAGCAGCCGGGACAGCTCCTACAATGAGCAGTTCTTC
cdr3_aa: CASSRDSSYNEQFF

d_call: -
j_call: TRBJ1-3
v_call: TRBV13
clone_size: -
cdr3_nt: TGTGCCAGCAGCTTAGACGTCGAACACTCTGGAAACACCATATATTTT
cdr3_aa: CASSLDVEHSGNTIYF

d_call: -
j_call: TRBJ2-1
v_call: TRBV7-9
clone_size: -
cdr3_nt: TGTGCCAGCAGCTTAGGTGTCTCCCCCTACAATGAGCAGTTCTTC
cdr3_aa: CASSLGVSPYNEQFF

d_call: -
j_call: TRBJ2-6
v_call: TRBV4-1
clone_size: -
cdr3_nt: TGCGCCAGCAGCCAGGGACCGGGCTCTGGGGCCAACGTCCTGACTTTC
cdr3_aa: CASSQGPGSGANVLTF

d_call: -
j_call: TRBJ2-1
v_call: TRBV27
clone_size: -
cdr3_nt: TGTGCCAGCAGTGGTTTCGGACCCGCCCGGTCCTACAATGAGCAGTTCTTC
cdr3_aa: CASSGFGPARSYNEQFF

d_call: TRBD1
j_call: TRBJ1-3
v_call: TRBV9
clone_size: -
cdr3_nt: TGTGCCAGCAGCGACAACAGGGGAGGAAACACCATATATTTT
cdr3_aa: CASSDNRGGNTIYF

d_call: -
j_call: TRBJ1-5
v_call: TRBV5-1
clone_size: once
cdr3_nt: TGCGCCAGCAGCTTCAATCAGCCCCAGCATTTT
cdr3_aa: CASSFNQPQHF

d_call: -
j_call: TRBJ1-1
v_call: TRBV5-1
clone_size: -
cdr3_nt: TGCGCCAGCAGCTTGACCGACACGAACACTGAAGCTTTCTTT
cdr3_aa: CASSLTDTNTEAFF

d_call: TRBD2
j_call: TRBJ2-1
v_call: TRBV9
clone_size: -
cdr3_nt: TGTGCCAGCAGCTCCGGGACTAGCGGATACAATGAGCAGTTCTTC
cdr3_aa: CASSSGTSGYNEQFF

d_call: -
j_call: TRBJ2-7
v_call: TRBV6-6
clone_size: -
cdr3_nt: TGTGCCAGCAGTTACTCTCAGAGCTACGAGCAGTACTTC
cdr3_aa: CASSYSQSYEQYF

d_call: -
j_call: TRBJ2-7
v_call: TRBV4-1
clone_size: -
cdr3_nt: TGCGCCAGCAGCCAAGATAGTCACGAGCAGTACTTC
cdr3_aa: CASSQDSHEQYF

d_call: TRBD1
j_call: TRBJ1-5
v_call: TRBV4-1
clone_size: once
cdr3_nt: TGCGCCAGCAGCCAGTTGGTGGGTCAGGGGGGATATAGCAATCAGCCCCAGCATTTT
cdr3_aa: CASSQLVGQGGYSNQPQHF

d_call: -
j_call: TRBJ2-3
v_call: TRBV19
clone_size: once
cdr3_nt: TGTGCCAGTAGTATAGCGGAGTGGAGAATAGATACGCAGTATTTT
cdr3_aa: CASSIAEWRIDTQYF

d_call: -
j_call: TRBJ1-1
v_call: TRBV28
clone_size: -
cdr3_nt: TGTGCCAGCAGTCGGGGGGTCACTGAAGCTTTCTTT
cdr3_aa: CASSRGVTEAFF

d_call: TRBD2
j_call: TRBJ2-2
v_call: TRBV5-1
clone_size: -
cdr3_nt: TGCGCCAGCAGCGCGAGACTAGCGGAGAACACCGGGGAGCTGTTTTTT
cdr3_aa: CASSARLAENTGELFF

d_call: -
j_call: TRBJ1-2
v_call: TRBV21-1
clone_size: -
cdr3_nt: TGTGCCAGCAGCCCTAAAATACCAAAAAAAATGCCAAGCAATACCCGACAGGATCGGGGCTACACCTTC
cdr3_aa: CASSPKIPKKMPSNTRQDRGYTF

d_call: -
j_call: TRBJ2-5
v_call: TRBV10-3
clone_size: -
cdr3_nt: TGTGCCATCAGGGGGACAACCTGGGGAGAGACCCAGTACTTC
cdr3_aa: CAIRGTTWGETQYF

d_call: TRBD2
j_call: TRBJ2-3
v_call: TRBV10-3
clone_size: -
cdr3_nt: TGTGCCATCAGTCGACTAGCGGGAAGAGATACGCAGTATTTT
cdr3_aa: CAISRLAGRDTQYF

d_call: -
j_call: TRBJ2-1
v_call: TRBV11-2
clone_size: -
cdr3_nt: TGTGCCAGCAGCTCCCCGGCGACCTCGCAGTTCTTC
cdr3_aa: CASSSPATSQFF

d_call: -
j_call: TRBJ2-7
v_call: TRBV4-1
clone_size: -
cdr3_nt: TGCGCCAGCAGCCTCCTGACAGAAAACGAGCAGTACTTC
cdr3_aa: CASSLLTENEQYF

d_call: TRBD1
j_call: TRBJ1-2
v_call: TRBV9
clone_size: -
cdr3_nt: TGTGCCAGCAGCGTAAACCAGGGGGCGACCTATGGCTACACCTTC
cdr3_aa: CASSVNQGATYGYTF

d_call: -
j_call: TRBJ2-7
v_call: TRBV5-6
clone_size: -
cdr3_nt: TGTGCCAGCAGCTTGGCAAGGGTATGGTACGAGCAGTACTTC
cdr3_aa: CASSLARVWYEQYF

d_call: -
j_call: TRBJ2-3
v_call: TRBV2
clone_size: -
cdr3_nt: TGTGCCAGCAGAAAGACTTGGGCGACAGATACGCAGTATTTT
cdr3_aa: CASRKTWATDTQYF

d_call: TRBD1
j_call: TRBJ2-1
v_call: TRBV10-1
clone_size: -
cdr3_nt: TGCGCCAGCAGTGACGGGACAGCCTACAATGAGCAGTTCTTC
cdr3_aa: CASSDGTAYNEQFF

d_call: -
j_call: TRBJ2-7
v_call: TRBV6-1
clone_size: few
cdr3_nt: TGTGCCAGCAGTGAAGCCCCCGGGGAGGCCTACGAGCAGTACTTC
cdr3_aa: CASSEAPGEAYEQYF

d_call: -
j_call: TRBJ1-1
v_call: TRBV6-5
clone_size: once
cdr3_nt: TGTGCCAGCAGTCCAGCGACAGGCATGAACACTGAAGCTTTCTTT
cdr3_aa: CASSPATGMNTEAFF

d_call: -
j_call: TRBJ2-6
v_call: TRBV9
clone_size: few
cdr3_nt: TGTGCCAGCAGCGTAGGGGGGCGTGGGGCCAACGTCCTGACTTTC
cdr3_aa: CASSVGGRGANVLTF

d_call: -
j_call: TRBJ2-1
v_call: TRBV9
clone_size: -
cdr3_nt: TGTGCCAGCAGCGACCGGGACAACGCTTACAATGAGCAGTTCTTC
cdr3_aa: CASSDRDNAYNEQFF

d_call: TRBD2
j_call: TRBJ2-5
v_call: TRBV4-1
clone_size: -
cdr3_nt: TGCGCCAGCAGCCAAGGGGGAGGGGAAGAGACCCAGTACTTC
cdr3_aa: CASSQGGGEETQYF

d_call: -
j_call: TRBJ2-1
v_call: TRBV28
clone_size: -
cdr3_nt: TGTGCCAGCCTCCGGGACATTCGGGGTGAGCAGTTCTTC
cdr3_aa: CASLRDIRGEQFF

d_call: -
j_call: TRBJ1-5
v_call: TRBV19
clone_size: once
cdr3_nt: TGTGCCAGTAGTATGAGGGTTAGGAGCAATCAGCCCCAGCATTTT
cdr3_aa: CASSMRVRSNQPQHF

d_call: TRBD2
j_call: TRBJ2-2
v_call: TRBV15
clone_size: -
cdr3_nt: TGTGCCACCGGCTTGGGACTAGCCGGCACCGGGGAGCTGTTTTTT
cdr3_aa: CATGLGLAGTGELFF

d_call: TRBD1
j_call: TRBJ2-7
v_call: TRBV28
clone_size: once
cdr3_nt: TGTGCCAGCAGTTTGGGGGACAGGAGTAACGAGCAGTACTTC
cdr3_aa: CASSLGDRSNEQYF

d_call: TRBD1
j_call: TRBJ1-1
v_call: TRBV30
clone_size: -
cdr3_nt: TGTGCCTGGAGTATGACAGGGGGAAAACTTGCTGAAGCTTTCTTT
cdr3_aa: CAWSMTGGKLAEAFF

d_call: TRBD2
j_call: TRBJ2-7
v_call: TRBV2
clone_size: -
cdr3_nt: TGTGCCAGCAGGGTAAGACGGAGGGACTACTACGAGCAGTACTTC
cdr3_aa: CASRVRRRDYYEQYF

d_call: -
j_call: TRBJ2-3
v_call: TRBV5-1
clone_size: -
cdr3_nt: TGCGCCAGCAGCTTGGGAGGGCCAGATACGCAGTATTTT
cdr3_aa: CASSLGGPDTQYF

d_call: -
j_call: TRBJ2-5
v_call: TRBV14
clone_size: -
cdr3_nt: TGTGCCAGCAGGCCGAAAGGTACGTTTACCGAGACCCAGTACTTC
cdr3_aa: CASRPKGTFTETQYF

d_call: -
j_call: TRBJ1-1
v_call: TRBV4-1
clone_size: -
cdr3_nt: TGCGCCAGCAGCCAAGTTCCACCTCCCTCCCCGACAGCGAGAGCTGAAGCTTTCTTT
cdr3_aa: CASSQVPPPSPTARAEAFF

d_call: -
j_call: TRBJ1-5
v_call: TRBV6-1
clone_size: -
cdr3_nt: TGTGCCAGCAGTGGGGGGGGAGGTCGCAATCAGCCCCAGCATTTT
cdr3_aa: CASSGGGGRNQPQHF

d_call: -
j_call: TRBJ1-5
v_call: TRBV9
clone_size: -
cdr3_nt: TGTGCCAGCAGCGACGGGCAGGGCAATCAGCCCCAGCATTTT
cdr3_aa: CASSDGQGNQPQHF

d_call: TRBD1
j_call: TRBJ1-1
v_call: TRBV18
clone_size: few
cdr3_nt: TGTGCCAGCTCCTCCGGGACAGTTAACACTGAAGCTTTCTTT
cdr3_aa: CASSSGTVNTEAFF

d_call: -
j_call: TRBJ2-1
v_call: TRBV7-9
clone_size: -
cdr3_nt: TGTGCCAGCAGCGATGAAACAAACAACAATGAGCAGTTCTTC
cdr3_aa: CASSDETNNNEQFF

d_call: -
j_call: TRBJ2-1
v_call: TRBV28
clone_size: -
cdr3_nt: TGTGCCAGCAGTTTAAAGTTAGGGACCCTGGGGTGGAGTGAGCAGTTCTTC
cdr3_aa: CASSLKLGTLGWSEQFF

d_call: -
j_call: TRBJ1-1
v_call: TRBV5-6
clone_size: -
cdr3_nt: TGTGCCAGCAGCTTGGACAGGGACACTGAAGCTTTCTTT
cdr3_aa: CASSLDRDTEAFF

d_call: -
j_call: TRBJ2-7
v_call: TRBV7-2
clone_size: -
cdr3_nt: TGTGCCAGCAGCTGGAGTTACGAGCAGTACTTC
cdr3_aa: CASSWSYEQYF

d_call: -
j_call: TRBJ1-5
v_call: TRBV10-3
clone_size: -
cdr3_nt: TGTGCCATCAGTGAGAAAAGGATCAGGGTCGGGAGTCAGCCCCAGCATTTT
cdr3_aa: CAISEKRIRVGSQPQHF

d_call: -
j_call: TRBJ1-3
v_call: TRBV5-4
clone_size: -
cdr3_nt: TGTGCCAGCAGCTTGAGCGGATCGATGGCCCCAAACACCATATATTTT
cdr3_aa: CASSLSGSMAPNTIYF

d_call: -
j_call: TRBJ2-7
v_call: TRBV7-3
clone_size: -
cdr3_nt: TGTGCCAGCAGCTTTATTCAGGGCTACGAGCAGTACTTC
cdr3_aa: CASSFIQGYEQYF

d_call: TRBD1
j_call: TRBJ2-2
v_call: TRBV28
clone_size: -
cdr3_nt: TGTGCCAGCAGTGTCGACAGGGGGAACACCGGGGAGCTGTTTTTT
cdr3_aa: CASSVDRGNTGELFF

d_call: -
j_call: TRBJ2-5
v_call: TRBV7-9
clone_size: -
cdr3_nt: TGTGCCAGCAGCCTCAACCGGGACCCGGAAGAGACCCAGTACTTC
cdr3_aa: CASSLNRDPEETQYF

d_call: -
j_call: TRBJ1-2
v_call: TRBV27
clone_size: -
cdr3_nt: TGTGCCAGCAGTTTATCCCTCAGTAAAGATTGGGGCTACACCTTC
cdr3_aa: CASSLSLSKDWGYTF